These 23 T cell receptor beta chains share one sample of origin, sequenced in a study of metastatic and nonmetastatic thyroid tumors. Prior to thyroid surgery, none of the patients had received any treatment. Through MiXCR, TCRdb re-clonotyped the PCR reads. The repertoire holds under 60,000 clones, approximately 24% seen once, with 3.5% to 4% in the top ten. The specimen was blood. The source is a male donor with papillary thyroid cancer or a benign thyroid nodule (not recorded which). Some clones in this sample may be carry-over from other donors' samples.

This clone was seen at least ten times. The V call is TRBV6-4, the J call TRBJ1-5, with a tentative D call TRBD1 (6 bases). Germline V gene sequence: CDR1 MRHNA, CDR2 SNTAGT. The CDR3 has 13 amino acids. V was clipped by 3 bases and J by 4 bases, with 7 bases between them. The CDR3 loop reads CASSEGANQPQHF. As DNA, the CDR3 is TGTGCCAGCAGTGAGGGGGCGAATCAGCCCCAGCATTTT.

The J gene is TRBJ2-2, the V gene TRBV30, with D perhaps matching TRBD2 (5 bases). Looked up from germline, CDR1 is GTSNPN and CDR2 is SVGIG (reference sequence). CDR3 length: 14 residues. V was trimmed by 0 bases and J by 8 bases, leaving 13 bases between them. This CDR3 is CAWSVLTKRGELFF. CDR3 coding DNA: TGTGCCTGGAGTGTACTGACAAAGCGGGGGGAGCTGTTTTTT.

This clone was seen at least ten times. CDR3 sequence: CASTQGPTDTQYF. For the CDR3, the DNA is TGTGCCAGCACCCAGGGACCCACAGATACGCAGTATTTT. The chain uses TRBV6-1 and TRBJ2-3; D could derive from TRBD1 or TRBD2 (5 bases each). Per the germline V gene, CDR1 is MNHNS and CDR2 is SASEGT. Trimming took off 7 bases at V and 2 bases at J, with 10 bases between the two ends. The CDR3 is made up of 13 amino acids.

V usage is TRBV11-3 and J usage is TRBJ2-1, with D unresolved. V lost 1 base, J lost 10 bases, and 11 bases lay in between. The CDR3 is 13 residues long. Per germline, CDR1 SGHNT and CDR2 YENEEA. Here the CDR3 reads CASSLARNAEQFF. CDR3 sequence (DNA): TGTGCCAGCAGCTTAGCCCGGAACGCAGAGCAGTTCTTC.

This clone showed up many times. The rearrangement uses TRBV12-3 or TRBV12-4 and TRBJ2-3; D remains ambiguous. The CDR3 runs to 12 residues. Trimming removed 6 bases from V and 8 bases from J, with 12 bases in between. The CDR3 protein is CASRPDWGTQYF. DNA for the CDR3: TGTGCCAGCAGACCCGACTGGGGTACGCAGTATTTT.

The chain has TRBV11-3 and TRBJ2-5; 9 bases are a match to TRBD1. Germline V gene data show CDR1 as SGHNT and CDR2 as YENEEA. CDR3 length: 15 residues. J gave up 5 bases and V 3 bases, and 7 bases lay outside the gene matches. In DNA form, the CDR3 reads TGTGCCAGCAGCTTTGGACAGGGGAGGGGCGAGACCCAGTACTTC. Protein product: CASSFGQGRGETQYF.

This clone turned up a few times. V and J are TRBV6-1 and TRBJ1-1; weak D call: TRBD1 (5 bases). The CDR3 sequence is 12 residues long. V lost 5 bases, J lost 7 bases, and 11 bases lay in between. CDR1 and CDR2 from the germline V gene are MNHNS and SASEGT. The CDR3 spells CASSLGGDEAFF. CDR3 DNA: TGTGCCAGCAGTCTTGGGGGGGATGAAGCTTTCTTT.

This clone was recorded at least ten times. The chain carries TRBV19 and TRBJ1-2; perhaps TRBD1 as D (6 bases). CDR1 and CDR2 (germline): LNHDA, SQIVND (reference sequence). This CDR3 spans 13 amino acids. Trimming left V 4 bases short and J 6 bases short, with 12 bases between. CDR3 protein: CASSNTGTHGYTF. The CDR3, as DNA: TGTGCCAGTAGTAATACAGGGACCCATGGCTACACCTTC.

This clone was detected many times. This chain links TRBV4-1 with TRBJ2-3, with D possibly matching TRBD2 (5 bases). V shed 1 base and J shed 1 base, with 9 bases lying between them. The CDR3 is 15 residues long. Germline CDR1 MGHRA, CDR2 YSYEKL. The CDR3, as DNA: TGCGCCAGCAGCCAAGTAGTCGGGGGCACAGATACGCAGTATTTT. Its protein is CASSQVVGGTDTQYF.

This clone was counted many times. The V call is TRBV5-6, the J call TRBJ1-4; possible D gene TRBD1, 5 bases. Trimming stripped 1 base from V and 7 bases from J, with 11 bases between. The CDR3 totals 14 residues. Germline CDR1 and CDR2: SGHDT and YYEEEE. CDR3 bases: TGTGCCAGCAGCTTGCTGTCAGGGTTTGAAAAACTGTTTTTT. The encoded protein is CASSLLSGFEKLFF.

This clone was counted at least ten times. V gene TRBV27 combines with J gene TRBJ2-7; TRBD2 agrees at 11 bases. Unmatched junction bases numbered 4, after V lost 0 bases and J lost 3 bases. The germline V gene has CDR1 MNHEY and CDR2 SMNVEV (reference sequence). This CDR3 is 16 amino acids long. CDR3 residues: CASSLSRLAGHYEQYF. The CDR3 coding sequence is TGTGCCAGCAGTTTATCGAGACTAGCGGGGCACTACGAGCAGTACTTC.

This clone was seen a handful of times. The chain uses TRBV27 and TRBJ1-1, with D possibly TRBD1 on 6 matching bases. V lost 4 bases, J lost 5 bases, and 11 bases lay in between. This CDR3 is 13 amino acids long. CDR1 and CDR2 (germline): MNHEY, SMNVEV (reference sequence). The CDR3 protein is CASSSSQGTEAFF. The CDR3 region has the DNA TGTGCCAGCAGTTCATCCCAGGGGACTGAAGCTTTCTTT.

The chain has TRBV4-2 and TRBJ1-4; tentative D call: TRBD1 (5 bases). The germline V gene encodes CDR1 LGHNA and CDR2 YNFKEQ. This CDR3 is 13 amino acids long. V was trimmed by 4 bases and J by 8 bases, leaving 11 bases between them. The CDR3 sequence is CASSRGGGEKLFF. CDR3 nucleotide sequence: TGTGCCAGCAGCCGCGGGGGAGGAGAAAAACTGTTTTTT.

This clone was observed at least ten times. This chain connects TRBV6-5 to TRBJ1-5; D is unresolved. CDR3 size: 13 residues. CDR1 MNHEY and CDR2 SVGAGI come from the germline V gene. V was clipped by 2 bases and J by 7 bases, with 9 bases between them. This CDR3 reads CASSYGQVQPQHF. The CDR3 bases are TGTGCCAGCAGTTACGGTCAGGTGCAGCCCCAGCATTTT.

This chain joins TRBV5-1 and TRBJ1-4, with D maybe TRBD1 (5 bases). This CDR3 has 15 residues. Germline V CDR1 and CDR2: SGHRS, YFSETQ. The germline V and J ends were trimmed by 4 bases and 6 bases, with 16 bases remaining between them. CDR3: CASSPGRSLYEKLFF. The CDR3 DNA sequence: TGCGCCAGCAGCCCGGGACGCAGTCTCTATGAAAAACTGTTTTTT.

The chain employs TRBV5-4 and TRBJ2-2; 7 positions match TRBD1. The CDR3 runs to 16 residues. V was clipped by 4 bases and J by 1 base; unmatched bases: 7. CDR1 SGHNT and CDR2 YYREEE come from the germline V gene (reference sequence). Here the CDR3 reads CASSENRGWNTGELFF. CDR3 nucleotides: TGTGCCAGCAGCGAAAACAGGGGATGGAACACCGGGGAGCTGTTTTTT.

The chain combines TRBV6-1 with TRBJ1-1, with unresolved D. The V gene lost 2 bases and the J gene lost 1 base, with 5 bases spanning the gap. Germline values: CDR1 MNHNS, CDR2 SASEGT. This CDR3 spans 13 amino acids. This chain's CDR3 is CASSERENTEAFF. CDR3 DNA sequence: TGTGCCAGCAGTGAACGGGAGAACACTGAAGCTTTCTTT.

Of note for this clone: An end of the junction differs from the germline gene, which may be a read error. The chain couples TRBV9 to TRBJ2-7, with D unresolved. Germline V gene lookup returns CDR1 SGDLS and CDR2 YYNGEE. CDR3 length: 14 residues. The CDR3 sequence is CASIVDSPLGEQYF. DNA for the CDR3: TGTGCCAGCATCGTAGACTCCCCCCTGGGGGAGCAGTACTTC. The full variable domain, in which reference TRBV9 and TRBJ2-7 provide the parts outside the CDR3, is DSGVTQTPKHLITATGQRVTLRCSPRSGDLSVYWYQQSLDQGLQFLIQYYNGEERAKGNILERFSAQQFPDLHSELNLSSLELGDSALYFCASIVDSPLGEQYFGPGTRLTVT.

There are many counts of this clone. The chain couples TRBV28 to TRBJ1-1, with D unclear. Germline V gene sequence: CDR1 MDHEN, CDR2 SYDVKM. The CDR3 has 16 amino acids. Deletions cut 6 bases from V and 5 bases from J, with 22 bases between. CDR3 loop: CASRPAPVTRGTEAFF. CDR3 coding DNA: TGTGCCAGCAGACCGGCCCCCGTGACCCGGGGAACTGAAGCTTTCTTT.

This clone has at least ten counts. This may be a read error, as it is one base from a much larger clone. This same CDR3 is encoded by further DNA sequences in the sample. CDR3 loop: CATGTGTTDTQYF. As DNA, the CDR3 is TGTGCCACCGGGACAGGGACCACAGATACGCAGTATTTC. The chain carries TRBV10-3 and TRBJ2-3; 9 bases fit TRBD1. There are 13 residues in the CDR3. Germline assignment: CDR1 ENHRY and CDR2 SYGVKD.

This rearrangement joins TRBV9 to TRBJ1-1; unclear D gene. This CDR3 contains 14 residues. Germline assignment: CDR1 SGDLS and CDR2 YYNGEE. The germline V and J ends were trimmed by 6 bases and 5 bases, with 17 bases remaining between them. CDR3 amino acids: CASTLGLLPTEAFF. Written as DNA, the CDR3 is TGTGCCAGCACCCTCGGCCTCTTGCCGACTGAAGCTTTCTTT.

This clone was seen repeatedly, ten times or more. The rearrangement joins TRBV10-3 to TRBJ1-2; no firm D call. The CDR3 runs to 12 residues. Trimming shortened V by 8 bases and J by 3 bases, and 10 bases separated the two germline ends. Germline CDR1 and CDR2: ENHRY and SYGVKD. DNA of the CDR3: TGTGCCATCGGGGAGCAGGACTATGGCTACACCTTC. Protein: CAIGEQDYGYTF.

This clone came up many times. The chain couples TRBV14 to TRBJ2-1; the D is unclear. CDR3 length equals 12 residues. The germline CDR1 and CDR2 sequences are SGHDN and FVKESK. Between the trimmed V and J ends, which lost 3 bases and 7 bases, there was a span of 7 bases. DNA of the CDR3: TGTGCCAGCAGCCATATGGGAAATGAGCAGTTCTTC. Encoded protein: CASSHMGNEQFF. Based on the CDR3 plus reference TRBV14 and TRBJ2-1, the full variable domain is EAGVTQFPSHSVIEKGQTVTLRCDPISGHDNLYWYRRVMGKEIKFLLHFVKESKQDESGMPNNRFLAERTGGTYSTLKVQPAELEDSGVYFCASSHMGNEQFFGPGTRLTVL.